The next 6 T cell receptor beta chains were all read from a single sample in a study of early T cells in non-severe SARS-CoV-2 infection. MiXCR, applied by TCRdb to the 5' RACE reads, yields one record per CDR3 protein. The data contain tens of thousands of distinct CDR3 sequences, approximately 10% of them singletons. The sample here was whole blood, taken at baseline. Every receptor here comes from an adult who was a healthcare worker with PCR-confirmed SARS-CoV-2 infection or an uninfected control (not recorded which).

CDR3 in amino acids: CASSYSRAGGDTQYF. The CDR3 bases are TGTGCCAGCAGTTACTCAAGGGCAGGGGGAGATACGCAGTATTTT. V is TRBV6-5 and J is TRBJ2-3; 7 bases match TRBD1. CDR1 is MNHEY, CDR2 SVGAGI, per germline. The ends lost 0 bases at V and 5 bases at J; junction bases unmatched: 5. This CDR3 spans 15 amino acids.

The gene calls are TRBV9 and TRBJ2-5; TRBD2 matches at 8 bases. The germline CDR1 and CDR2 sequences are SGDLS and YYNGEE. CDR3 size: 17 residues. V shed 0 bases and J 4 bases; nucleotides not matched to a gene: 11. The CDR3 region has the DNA TGTGCCAGCAGCGTAGAGGGTAGCGGGGCCTCCCGAGAGACCCAGTACTTC. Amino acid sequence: CASSVEGSGASRETQYF.

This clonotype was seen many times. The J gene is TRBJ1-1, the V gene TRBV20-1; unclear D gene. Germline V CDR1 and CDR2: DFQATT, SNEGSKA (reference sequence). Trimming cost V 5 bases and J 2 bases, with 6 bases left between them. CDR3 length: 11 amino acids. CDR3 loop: CSAQTNTEAFF. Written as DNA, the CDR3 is TGCAGTGCTCAGACCAACACTGAAGCTTTCTTT.

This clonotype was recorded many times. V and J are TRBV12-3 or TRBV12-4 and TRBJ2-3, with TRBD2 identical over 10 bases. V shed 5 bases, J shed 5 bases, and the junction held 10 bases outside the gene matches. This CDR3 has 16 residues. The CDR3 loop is CASSTAGTSEGDTQYF. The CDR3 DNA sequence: TGTGCCAGCAGTACTGCCGGGACTAGCGAGGGAGATACGCAGTATTTT.

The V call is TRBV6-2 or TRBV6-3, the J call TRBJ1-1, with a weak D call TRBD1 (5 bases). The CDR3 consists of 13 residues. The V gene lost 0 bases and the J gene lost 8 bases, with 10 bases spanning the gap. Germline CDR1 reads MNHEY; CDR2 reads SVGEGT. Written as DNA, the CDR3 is TGTGCCAGCAGTTACTCGAGGCCAGGGGAAGCTTTCTTT. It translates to CASSYSRPGEAFF.

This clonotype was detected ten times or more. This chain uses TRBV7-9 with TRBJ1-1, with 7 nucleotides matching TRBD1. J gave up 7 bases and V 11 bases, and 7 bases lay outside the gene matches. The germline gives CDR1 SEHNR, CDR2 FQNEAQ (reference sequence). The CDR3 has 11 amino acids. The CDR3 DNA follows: TGTGCCGGAGTACAGGGGCTTGAAGCTTTCTTT. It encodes CAGVQGLEAFF.